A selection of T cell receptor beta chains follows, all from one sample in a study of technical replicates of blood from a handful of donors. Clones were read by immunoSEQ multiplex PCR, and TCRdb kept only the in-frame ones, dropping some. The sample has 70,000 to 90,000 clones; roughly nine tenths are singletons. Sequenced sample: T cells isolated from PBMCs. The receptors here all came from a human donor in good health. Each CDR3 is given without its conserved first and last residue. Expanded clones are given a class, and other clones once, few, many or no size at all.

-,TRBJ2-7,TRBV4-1,ASSQEGGLADYEQY
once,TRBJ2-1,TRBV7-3,ASSLGGTYNEQF
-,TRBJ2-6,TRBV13,ASSVTGLFAGANVLT
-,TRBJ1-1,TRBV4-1,ASSLKGGGMNTEAF
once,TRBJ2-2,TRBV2,ASEGRAVTGELF
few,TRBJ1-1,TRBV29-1,SGQTGVNTEAF
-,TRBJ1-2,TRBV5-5,ASSSSGTAGETASYGYT
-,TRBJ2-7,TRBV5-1,ASSPRQGYEQY
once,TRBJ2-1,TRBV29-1,SVIDTFSYNEQF
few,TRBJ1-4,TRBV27,ASSWQGGFHEKLF
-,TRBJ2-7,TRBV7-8,ASSFSTGGRSEQY
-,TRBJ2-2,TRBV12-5,ASGLMQDSTYTGELF
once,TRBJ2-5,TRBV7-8,ASSSSGSGMETQY
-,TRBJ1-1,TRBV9,ASSAIPRTGGLTEAF
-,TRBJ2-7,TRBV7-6,ASSLELAGAISYEQY
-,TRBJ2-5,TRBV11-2,ASSLERFETQY
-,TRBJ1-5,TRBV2,ASSPQGQPQH
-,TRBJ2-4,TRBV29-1,SVGRRGQGEDIQY
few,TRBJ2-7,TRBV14,ASSQDPTPEQY
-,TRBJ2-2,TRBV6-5,ASSYLGLGNTGELF